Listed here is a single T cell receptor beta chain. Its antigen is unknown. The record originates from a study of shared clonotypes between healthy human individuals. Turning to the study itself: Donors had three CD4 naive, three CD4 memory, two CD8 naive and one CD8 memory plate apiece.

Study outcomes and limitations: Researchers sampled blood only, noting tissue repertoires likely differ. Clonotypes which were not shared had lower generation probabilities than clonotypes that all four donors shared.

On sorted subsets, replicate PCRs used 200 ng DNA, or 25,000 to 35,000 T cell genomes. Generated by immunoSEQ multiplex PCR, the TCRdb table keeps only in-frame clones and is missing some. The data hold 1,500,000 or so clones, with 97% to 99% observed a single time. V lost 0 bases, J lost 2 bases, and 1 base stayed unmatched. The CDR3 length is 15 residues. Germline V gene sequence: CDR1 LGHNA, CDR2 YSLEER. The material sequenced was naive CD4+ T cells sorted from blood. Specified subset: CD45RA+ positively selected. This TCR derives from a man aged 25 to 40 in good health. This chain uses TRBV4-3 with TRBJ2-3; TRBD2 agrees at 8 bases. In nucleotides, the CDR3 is TGCGCCAGCAGCCAAGAAGCGGGGGCCACAGATACGCAGTATTTT. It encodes CASSQEAGATDTQYF.